This TCR beta chain came from a study of neurological immune-mediated disorders. Study observations and caveats: Healthy controls had more TCR clonal expansion than multiple sclerosis, which showed the least, whereas HTLV-1-associated myelopathy showed the most.

The authors produced cDNA by 5'RACE using 10-nucleotide random UMIs. TCRdb recomputed calls from the 5' RACE reads with MiXCR, one row per CDR3 protein. The sample gives tens of thousands of distinct CDR3 sequences, 9.4% of which show up once; 1.5% to 2% is in the top ten. The V gene end was trimmed by 10 bases and the J gene end by 7 bases; junction bases not matched to a gene: 10. This CDR3 spans 13 amino acids. The germline CDR1 and CDR2 sequences are LNHDA and SQIVND (reference sequence). The unsorted libraries were produced from 2 million PBMCs held at -80 C. This clonotype has ten or more counts. The antigen remains undetermined.

This sequence joins TRBV19 and TRBJ1-5; 7 nucleotides agree with TRBD1. This sequence originates from a man aged 50 or older in good health. The specimen was PBMCs. CDR3 loop: CATRAGGEQPQHF. CDR3 in DNA: TGTGCCACCCGAGCAGGGGGAGAACAGCCCCAGCATTTT.